Reported below is one TCR beta chain. This sample was included in a study of T cell changes during pregnancy in multiple sclerosis. Repertoires were generated with immunoSEQ multiplex PCR, while TCRdb's copy carries only in-frame clones and drops some. The profile shows tens of thousands of clones, approximately 90% of them singletons. V trimming: 2 bases; J trimming: 6 bases; junction bases outside the gene matches: 4. The CDR3 is 13 residues long. The V gene's germline CDR1 is SGHDT and CDR2 YYEEEE. V is TRBV5-6 and J is TRBJ1-1; 7 bases are shared with TRBD1. This specimen consisted of CD8+ T cells from peripheral blood mononuclear cells, obtained in the second trimester of pregnancy. This TCR was recovered from a female donor with multiple sclerosis, enrolled in a pregnancy study. In nucleotides, the CDR3 is TGTGCCAGCAGCTTAGAGGGGGCGGCTGAAGCTTTCTTT. This translates into CASSLEGAAEAFF. Full variable domain (remainder filled in from reference TRBV5-6 and TRBJ1-1): DAGVTQSPTHLIKTRGQQVTLRCSPKSGHDTVSWYQQALGQGPQFIFQYYEEEERQRGNFPDRFSGHQFPNYSSELNVNALLLGDSALYLCASSLEGAAEAFFGQGTRLTVV.